Following are 27 T cell receptor beta chains from one sample sequenced in a study of response to subunit inactivated influenza vaccine (dated by TCRdb to the late 2010s). The library came from RT-PCR. The run used an Illumina HiSeq 2500. The public reads were run again by TCRdb, first through fastp at Q25 and then through MiXCR, and only productive beta chains were kept. Rows matching on CDR3 protein sequence are summarized as one entry with the most common DNA and genes. The sample table shows about 540,000 distinct CDR3 sequences, and approximately 20% are seen once. The top ten constitute approximately 2.9% of the sample. The sample was also linked to a second study, of T cells expressing NK-cell markers. Per that second paper: TCR beta cDNA libraries were prepared using 5'RACE template switching, which introduced a universal primer site and unique molecular identifiers.

This material consisted of CD4+ T cells sorted from PBMCs, taken 11 to 12 days after vaccination. The receptors originated from a man aged 50 to 59 who received an inactivated influenza vaccine. Donor details come from another sample of the same person, matched by shared clones.

The chain has TRBV2 and TRBJ1-1, with 7 nucleotides matching TRBD1. Germline CDR1 and CDR2: SNHLY and FYNNEI. This CDR3 is 15 amino acids long. Trimming took 3 bases from V and 5 from J; bases not matched to a gene: 9. This CDR3 is CASSELQGIGTEAFF. The CDR3 nucleotides are TGTGCCAGCAGTGAGCTACAGGGGATAGGGACTGAAGCTTTCTTT.

This rearrangement joins TRBV5-6 to TRBJ2-2, with 9 bases lining up with TRBD1. The CDR3 loop spans 16 amino acids. With V trimmed by 6 bases and J by 6 bases, 12 bases remained unmatched. Germline V gene sequence: CDR1 SGHDT, CDR2 YYEEEE. CDR3 in DNA: TGTGCCAGCACCCCGTGGGGACAGGGCTTAGCCGGGGAGCTGTTTTTT. It codes for CASTPWGQGLAGELFF.

This clonotype was recorded a few times. The chain joins TRBV11-2 to TRBJ2-7; D is undetermined. Germline CDR1 SGHAT, CDR2 FQNNGV. The CDR3 is 12 residues long. Trimming shortened V by 0 bases and J by 9 bases, and 9 bases separated the two germline ends. The CDR3 spells CASSLDRDGQYF. Here the CDR3 DNA reads TGTGCCAGCAGCTTAGATCGAGACGGGCAGTACTTC.

V usage is TRBV6-1 and J usage is TRBJ1-1, with 9 bases matching TRBD1. This CDR3 has 15 amino acids. The germline V gene encodes CDR1 MNHNS and CDR2 SASEGT. Trimming cost V 4 bases and J 10 bases; bases outside gene matches: 13. The CDR3 nucleotides read TGTGCCAGCAGTGGCACACCGGGACAGGGCTTGGGAGCTTTCTTT. This gives the protein CASSGTPGQGLGAFF.

This clonotype was counted at least ten times. The chain is built from TRBV6-2 or TRBV6-3 and TRBJ2-5, with D maybe TRBD1 (5 bases). V lost 6 bases, J lost 1 base, and 18 bases lay in between. This CDR3 is 16 amino acids long. Germline V gene lookup returns CDR1 MNHEY and CDR2 SVGEGT. CDR3 nucleotides: TGTGCCAGCAGACCCGGACACCTCAAATTCCAAGAGACCCAGTACTTC. Its protein product is CASRPGHLKFQETQYF.

The chain couples TRBV20-1 to TRBJ1-6, with TRBD1 identical over 10 bases. Unmatched junction bases numbered 11, after V lost 5 bases and J lost 7 bases. Looked up from germline, CDR1 is DFQATT and CDR2 is SNEGSKA (reference sequence). The length of the CDR3 is 16 residues. CDR3 DNA: TGCAGTGCTCCCCCAGGGACAGGGGTAGGAAATTCACCCCTCCACTTT. Its protein product is CSAPPGTGVGNSPLHF.

This rearrangement joins TRBV12-3 or TRBV12-4 to TRBJ2-7; 7 bases are a match to TRBD2. There are 12 residues in the CDR3. V shed 0 bases and J 9 bases; nucleotides not matched to a gene: 2. In DNA, the CDR3 is TGTGCCAGCAGTTTAGCCCCTAGCGGGCAGTACTTC. Its protein product is CASSLAPSGQYF.

This clonotype was detected only a few times. J is TRBJ2-1 and V is TRBV20-1; no clear D. V lost 1 base, J lost 0 bases, and 10 bases lay in between. The CDR3 loop spans 15 amino acids. Germline CDR1 and CDR2: DFQATT and SNEGSKA (reference sequence). The CDR3 bases are TGCAGTGCTAGAGGAGGTCACTTCTCCTACAATGAGCAGTTCTTC. Amino acids: CSARGGHFSYNEQFF.

This clonotype was picked up a small number of times. The rearrangement joins TRBV20-1 to TRBJ2-7, with 9 positions matching TRBD1. CDR1 and CDR2 (germline): DFQATT, SNEGSKA (reference sequence). CDR3 length: 15 residues. The trim removed 5 bases at V and 1 base at J, leaving 9 bases unmatched. The CDR3 DNA sequence: TGCAGTGCTCCTGTCCCGGGACAGGGTTCCTACGAGCAGTACTTC. It codes for CSAPVPGQGSYEQYF.

The rearrangement uses TRBV3-1 and TRBJ2-2; 9 bases fit TRBD2. J gave up 2 bases and V 4 bases, and 11 bases lay outside the gene matches. The CDR3 totals 18 residues. The germline V gene encodes CDR1 LGHDT and CDR2 YNNKEL (reference sequence). The CDR3 region is CASSRLHRAGGNTGELFF. The CDR3 nucleotides read TGTGCCAGCAGCCGGCTACACAGAGCGGGGGGCAACACCGGGGAGCTGTTTTTT.

Only a few counts were recorded for this clonotype. This sequence joins TRBV7-8 and TRBJ2-7, with 13 nucleotides matching TRBD2. V gave up 5 bases and J gave up 6 bases; unmatched junction bases: 4. This CDR3 contains 14 residues. Germline-derived CDR1 and CDR2 are SGHVS and FQNEAQ. The CDR3 coding sequence is TGTGCCAGCAGCATAAGGACTAGCGGGGGCGAGCAGTACTTC. Its translation is CASSIRTSGGEQYF.

In its sample, this clonotype was seen a few times. The chain recombines TRBV2 with TRBJ2-4; 7 bases are a match to TRBD2. CDR3 length: 15 residues. After removal of 4 bases from V and 1 base from J, the junction contained 4 bases not matched to a gene. Per the germline V gene, CDR1 is SNHLY and CDR2 is FYNNEI. The CDR3 region has the DNA TGTGCCAGCAGTGTACTAGCGACGGCCAAAAACATTCAGTACTTC. Protein: CASSVLATAKNIQYF.

The V gene is TRBV29-1, the J gene TRBJ2-1; 8 nucleotides agree with TRBD2. Germline CDR1 is SQVTM and CDR2 is ANQGSEA. The CDR3 consists of 14 residues. V lost 3 bases, J lost 10 bases, and 11 bases stayed unmatched. The CDR3 DNA reads TGCAGCGTTGATGGGTGGACTAGCTTTAACGAGCAGTTCTTC. Amino acid sequence: CSVDGWTSFNEQFF.

This clonotype was observed a handful of times. The J gene is TRBJ2-1, the V gene TRBV5-1; 7 nucleotides match TRBD2. Germline V gene data show CDR1 as SGHRS and CDR2 as YFSETQ. CDR3 length: 16 residues. V lost 3 bases and J lost 9; bases outside the gene matches: 15. The CDR3: CASSSPLLTSRSEQFF. CDR3 DNA sequence: TGCGCCAGCAGCTCGCCCTTGCTGACTAGCCGTAGTGAGCAGTTCTTC.

The J gene is TRBJ2-7, the V gene TRBV12-3 or TRBV12-4, with 8 bases fitting TRBD1. The CDR3 length is 13 residues. Trimming cost V 5 bases and J 5 bases; bases outside gene matches: 5. CDR3 sequence (DNA): TGTGCCAGCAGTCTCAGGACAGGGAACGAGCAGTACTTC. Translating gives CASSLRTGNEQYF.

The V and J genes are TRBV6-2 or TRBV6-3 and TRBJ2-1; D is unclear. This CDR3 has 13 amino acids. The V gene lost 5 bases and the J gene lost 4 bases, with 9 bases spanning the gap. The germline V gene encodes CDR1 MNHEY and CDR2 SVGEGT. In nucleotides, the CDR3 is TGTGCCAGCAGTGCGCTCAGTTACAATGAGCAGTTCTTC. Translation gives CASSALSYNEQFF.

The chain has TRBV5-1 and TRBJ2-5, with D perhaps TRBD2 (6 bases). Germline CDR1 reads SGHRS; CDR2 reads YFSETQ. CDR3 length: 15 residues. V shed 3 bases and J shed 4 bases, with 16 bases lying between them. The CDR3 coding sequence is TGCGCCAGCAGCTCCACCGGGACTCGAAGAGAGACCCAGTACTTC. Amino acid sequence: CASSSTGTRRETQYF.

This clonotype was seen at least ten times. The V gene is TRBV11-1, the J gene TRBJ2-3; D might be TRBD1 (5 bases). V dropped 7 bases and J dropped 0 bases, with 14 bases sitting between them. Germline V gene data show CDR1 as SGHAT and CDR2 as FQDESV (reference sequence). The CDR3 is 15 residues long. This chain's CDR3 is CASNTQGRSTDTQYF. CDR3 bases: TGTGCCAGCAACACCCAGGGCAGGAGCACAGATACGCAGTATTTT. The variable domain in full, completed from reference TRBV11-1 and TRBJ2-3, reads EAEVAQSPRYKITEKSQAVAFWCDPISGHATLYWYRQILGQGPELLVQFQDESVVDDSQLPKDRFSAERLKGVDSTLKIQPAELGDSAMYLCASNTQGRSTDTQYFGPGTRLTVL.

This chain's CDR3 is CASSQVRTGLNQPQHF. The CDR3 DNA reads as TGCGCCAGCAGCCAAGTTAGGACAGGGCTCAATCAGCCCCAGCATTTT. The chain couples TRBV4-3 to TRBJ1-5, with 8 bases lining up with TRBD1. The CDR3 extends over 16 amino acids. Losses at the gene ends were 1 base for V and 3 bases for J; bases not matched to a gene: 5. The germline V gene encodes CDR1 LGHNA and CDR2 YSLEER.

This clonotype was detected only a few times. The chain is built from TRBV20-1 and TRBJ2-1; 7 nucleotides match TRBD2. The germline gives CDR1 DFQATT, CDR2 SNEGSKA (reference sequence). V shed 0 bases, J shed 6 bases, and the junction held 14 bases outside the gene matches. This CDR3 is 17 amino acids long. CDR3 region: CSARDPLRAGVGNEQFF. The CDR3 nucleotides are TGCAGTGCTAGAGATCCCCTCAGGGCGGGGGTGGGCAATGAGCAGTTCTTC.

The gene calls are TRBV10-2 and TRBJ2-3, with 8 bases fitting TRBD1. The germline gives CDR1 WSHSY, CDR2 SAAADI. CDR3 length equals 15 residues. V shed 7 bases and J 6 bases; nucleotides not matched to a gene: 12. The CDR3 sequence is CASMAGGLRTDTQYF. The CDR3 DNA reads TGCGCCAGCATGGCAGGGGGCCTAAGAACGGATACGCAGTATTTT.

This clonotype appeared a few times. The V and J genes are TRBV5-6 and TRBJ2-7; 9 bases are a match to TRBD1. CDR1 and CDR2 (germline): SGHDT, YYEEEE. The ends lost 8 bases at V and 7 bases at J; junction bases unmatched: 7. This CDR3 is built from 12 residues. The CDR3 protein is CASGTGSREQYF. Written as DNA, the CDR3 is TGTGCCAGTGGGACAGGGTCGAGGGAGCAGTACTTC.

This clonotype was counted between two and nine times. The chain employs TRBV7-3 and TRBJ2-1; weak D call: TRBD2 (6 bases). The germline gives CDR1 SGHTA, CDR2 FQGTGA. Deletions cut 3 bases from V and 6 bases from J, with 15 bases between. The length of the CDR3 is 15 residues. CDR3 coding DNA: TGTGCCAGCAGCTTTGGCCAGGGAGGTTTCAATGAGCAGTTCTTC. It translates to CASSFGQGGFNEQFF.

V usage is TRBV7-9 and J usage is TRBJ1-5, with a tentative D call TRBD1 (5 bases). This CDR3 has 14 residues. V lost 4 bases, J lost 4 bases, and 11 bases lay in between. CDR1 and CDR2 from the germline V gene are SEHNR and FQNEAQ (reference sequence). CDR3 in amino acids: CASSSGEGNQPQHF. The CDR3 DNA sequence: TGTGCCAGCAGCTCGGGGGAAGGAAATCAGCCCCAGCATTTT.

A few counts support this clonotype. The chain links TRBV5-1 to TRBJ1-6, with D maybe TRBD1 (5 bases). The CDR3 has 17 residues. The V gene lost 4 bases and the J gene lost 0 bases, with 14 bases spanning the gap. Germline CDR1 and CDR2: SGHRS and YFSETQ. CDR3 sequence (DNA): TGCGCCAGCAGCCCCTTGGGGGAGAGCTCCTATAATTCACCCCTCCACTTT. Protein sequence: CASSPLGESSYNSPLHF.

This clonotype was counted only a few times. CDR3 nucleotides: TGCGCCAGCAGCCCCGGCAGGTACCAAGAGACCCAGTACTTC. It codes for CASSPGRYQETQYF. J is TRBJ2-5 and V is TRBV5-1, with no clear D. The germline V gene encodes CDR1 SGHRS and CDR2 YFSETQ. The ends were cut back, 4 bases at V and 0 bases at J, with 10 bases in the middle. This CDR3 has 14 residues.

This clonotype occurred a few times. CDR3 loop: CASSPTRTGSSYEQYF. Here the CDR3 DNA reads TGTGCCAGCAGTCCCACACGCACAGGGAGCTCCTACGAGCAGTACTTC. The V call is TRBV2, the J call TRBJ2-7; weak D call: TRBD1 (6 bases). The CDR3 length is 16 residues. CDR1 is SNHLY and CDR2 is FYNNEI in the germline V gene. V was shortened by 5 bases and J by 0 bases, with 17 bases between the two germline ends.